This TCR beta chain was profiled in a study of blood T cell repertoires in COVID-19. The table came from immunoSEQ multiplex PCR; TCRdb's copy has only in-frame clones and leaves some out. The sample has 60,000 to 75,000 clones, about four fifths seen once. This clone occurred once. CDR1 is KGHSH, CDR2 LQKENI, per germline. V dropped 0 bases and J dropped 7 bases, with 12 bases sitting between them. The CDR3 extends over 15 amino acids. The sequenced sample consisted of peripheral blood. The sequence was obtained from a woman between 50 and 59 years old with active or convalescent COVID-19. The chain links TRBV18 to TRBJ1-4; D might be TRBD1 (5 bases). CDR3 coding DNA: TGTGCCAGCTCACCACCAAGTGGGGCGCGTGAAAAACTGTTTTTT. Its translation is CASSPPSGAREKLFF. The full variable domain, with the rest looked up from reference TRBV18 and TRBJ1-4, is NAGVMQNPRHLVRRRGQEARLRCSPMKGHSHVYWYRQLPEEGLKFMVYLQKENIIDESGMPKERFSAEFPKEGPSILRIQQVVRGDSAAYFCASSPPSGAREKLFFGSGTQLSVL.